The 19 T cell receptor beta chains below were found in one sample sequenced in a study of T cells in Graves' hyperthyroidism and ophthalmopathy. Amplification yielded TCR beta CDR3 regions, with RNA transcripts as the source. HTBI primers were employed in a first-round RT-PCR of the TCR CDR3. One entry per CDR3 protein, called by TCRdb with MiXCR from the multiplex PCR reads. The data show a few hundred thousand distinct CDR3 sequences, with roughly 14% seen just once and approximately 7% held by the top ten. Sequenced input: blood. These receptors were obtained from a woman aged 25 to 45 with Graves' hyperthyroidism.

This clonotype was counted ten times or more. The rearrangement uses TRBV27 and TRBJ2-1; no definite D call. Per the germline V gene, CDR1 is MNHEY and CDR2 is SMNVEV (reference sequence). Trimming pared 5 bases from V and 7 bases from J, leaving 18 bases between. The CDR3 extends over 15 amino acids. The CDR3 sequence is CASSTPSNWKNEQFF. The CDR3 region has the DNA TGTGCCAGCAGTACACCCTCAAACTGGAAAAATGAGCAGTTCTTC.

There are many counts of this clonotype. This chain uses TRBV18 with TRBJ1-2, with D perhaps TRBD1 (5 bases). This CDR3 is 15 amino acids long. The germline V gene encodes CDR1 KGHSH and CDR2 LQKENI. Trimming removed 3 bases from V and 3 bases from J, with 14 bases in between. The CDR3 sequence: CASSPFTGSDYGYTF. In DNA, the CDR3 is TGTGCCAGCTCACCCTTCACAGGTTCAGACTATGGCTACACCTTC.

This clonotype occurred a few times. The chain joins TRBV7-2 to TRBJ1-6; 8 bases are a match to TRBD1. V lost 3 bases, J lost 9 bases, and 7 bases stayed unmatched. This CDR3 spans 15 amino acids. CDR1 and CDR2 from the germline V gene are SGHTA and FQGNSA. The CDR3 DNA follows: TGTGCCAGCAGCTTGTGGGGACAGGCGTCTTCACCCCTCCACTTT. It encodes CASSLWGQASSPLHF.

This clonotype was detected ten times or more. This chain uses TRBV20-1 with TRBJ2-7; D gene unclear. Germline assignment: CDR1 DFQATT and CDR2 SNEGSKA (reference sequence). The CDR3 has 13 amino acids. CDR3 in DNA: TGCACTTCACTGAAAGGGTTCCCCTACGAGCAGTACTTC. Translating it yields CTSLKGFPYEQYF.

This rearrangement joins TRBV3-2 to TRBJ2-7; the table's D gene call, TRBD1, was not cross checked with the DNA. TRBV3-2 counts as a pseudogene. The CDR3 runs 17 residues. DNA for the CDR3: TGTGCCAGCAGCCAATTCCGGGTTCCGGGACAAACCTACGAGCAGTACTTC. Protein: CASSQFRVPGQTYEQYF.

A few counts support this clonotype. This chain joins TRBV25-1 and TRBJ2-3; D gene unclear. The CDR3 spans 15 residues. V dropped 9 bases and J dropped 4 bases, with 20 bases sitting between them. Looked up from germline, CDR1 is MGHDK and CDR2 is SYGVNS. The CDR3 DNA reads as TGTGCCAGGCACACTGTGGGGTCCATCTCAGATACGCAGTATTTT. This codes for CARHTVGSISDTQYF. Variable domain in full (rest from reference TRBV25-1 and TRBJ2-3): EADIYQTPRYLVIGTGKKITLECSQTMGHDKMYWYQQDPGMELHLIHYSYGVNSTEKGDLSSESTVSRIRTEHFPLTLESARPSHTSQYLCARHTVGSISDTQYFGPGTRLTVL.

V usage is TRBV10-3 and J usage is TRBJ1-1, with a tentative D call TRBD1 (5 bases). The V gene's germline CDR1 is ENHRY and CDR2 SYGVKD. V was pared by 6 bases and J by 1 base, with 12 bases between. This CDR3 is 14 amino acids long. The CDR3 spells CAIRHTGANTEAFF. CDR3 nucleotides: TGTGCCATCAGACACACAGGAGCGAACACTGAAGCTTTCTTT.

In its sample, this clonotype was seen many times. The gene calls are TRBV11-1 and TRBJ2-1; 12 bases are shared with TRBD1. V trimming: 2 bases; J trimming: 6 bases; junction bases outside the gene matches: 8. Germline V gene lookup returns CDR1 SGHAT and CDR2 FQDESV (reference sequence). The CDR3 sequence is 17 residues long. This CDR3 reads CASSLNWDRGLGNEQFF. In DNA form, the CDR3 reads TGTGCCAGCAGCTTAAATTGGGACAGGGGGCTTGGCAATGAGCAGTTCTTC.

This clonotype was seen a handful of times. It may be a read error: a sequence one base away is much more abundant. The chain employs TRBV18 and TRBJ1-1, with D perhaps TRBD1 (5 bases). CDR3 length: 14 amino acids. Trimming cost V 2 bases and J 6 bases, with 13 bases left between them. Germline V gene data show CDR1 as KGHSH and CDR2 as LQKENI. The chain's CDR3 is CASSPEARDAEAFF. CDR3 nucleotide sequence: TGTGCCAGCTCACCAGAGGCCAGGGACGCTGAAGCTTTCTTT.

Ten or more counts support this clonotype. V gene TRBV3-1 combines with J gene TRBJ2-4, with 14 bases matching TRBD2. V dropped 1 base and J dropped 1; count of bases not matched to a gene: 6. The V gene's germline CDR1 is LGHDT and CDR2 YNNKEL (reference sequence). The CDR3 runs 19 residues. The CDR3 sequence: CASSQAPWTSGRAKNIQYF. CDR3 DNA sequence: TGTGCCAGCAGCCAAGCTCCTTGGACTAGCGGGAGGGCCAAAAACATTCAGTACTTC.

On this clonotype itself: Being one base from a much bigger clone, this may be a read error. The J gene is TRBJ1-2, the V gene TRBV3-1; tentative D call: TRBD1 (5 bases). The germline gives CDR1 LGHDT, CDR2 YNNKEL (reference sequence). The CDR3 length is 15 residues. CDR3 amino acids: CASSPSGAPDYRYTF. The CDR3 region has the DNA TGTGCCAGCAGCCCCTCCGGGGCGCCAGACTATCGCTACACCTTC.

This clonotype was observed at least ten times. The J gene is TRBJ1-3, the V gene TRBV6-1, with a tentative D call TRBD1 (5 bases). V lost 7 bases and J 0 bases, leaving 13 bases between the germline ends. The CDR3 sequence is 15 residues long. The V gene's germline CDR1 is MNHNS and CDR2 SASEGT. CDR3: CASTGVGGSGNTIYF. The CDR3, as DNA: TGTGCCAGCACCGGAGTTGGGGGCTCTGGAAACACCATATATTTT.

The CDR3 loop reads CASSEAYNYEQYF. The CDR3 DNA follows: TGTGCCAGCAGTGAAGCGTACAACTACGAGCAGTACTTC. V gene TRBV2 combines with J gene TRBJ2-7; D is uncertain. The length of the CDR3 is 13 residues. Germline CDR1 and CDR2: SNHLY and FYNNEI. V was shortened by 0 bases and J by 3 bases, with 6 bases between the two germline ends.

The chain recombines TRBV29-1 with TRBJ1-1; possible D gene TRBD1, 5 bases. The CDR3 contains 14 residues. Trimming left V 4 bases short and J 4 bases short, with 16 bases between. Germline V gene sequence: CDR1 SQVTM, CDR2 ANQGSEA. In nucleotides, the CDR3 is TGCAGCGTTGGACCGGAGGGGTACGTCACTGAAGCTTTCTTT. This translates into CSVGPEGYVTEAFF.

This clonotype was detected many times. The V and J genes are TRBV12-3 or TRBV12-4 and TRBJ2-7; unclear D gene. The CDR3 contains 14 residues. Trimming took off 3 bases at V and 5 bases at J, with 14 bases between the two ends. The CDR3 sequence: CASSFSNLGDEQYF. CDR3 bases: TGTGCCAGCAGTTTTTCGAATCTTGGGGACGAGCAGTACTTC.

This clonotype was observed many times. The CDR3 DNA reads TGCAGTGCTAGAGAGGGGGACACGAACACTGAAGCTTTCTTT. Translation: CSAREGDTNTEAFF. This chain joins TRBV20-1 and TRBJ1-1; tentatively, D is TRBD1 (6 bases). Trimming pared 0 bases from V and 1 base from J, leaving 9 bases between. Looked up from germline, CDR1 is DFQATT and CDR2 is SNEGSKA (reference sequence). This CDR3 spans 14 amino acids.

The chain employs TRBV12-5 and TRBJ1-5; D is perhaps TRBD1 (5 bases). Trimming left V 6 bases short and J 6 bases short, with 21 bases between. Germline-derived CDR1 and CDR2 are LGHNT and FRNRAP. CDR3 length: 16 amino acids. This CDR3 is CASGANPRVQSQPQHF. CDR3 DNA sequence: TGTGCTAGTGGGGCAAACCCCAGGGTGCAGAGTCAGCCCCAGCATTTT.

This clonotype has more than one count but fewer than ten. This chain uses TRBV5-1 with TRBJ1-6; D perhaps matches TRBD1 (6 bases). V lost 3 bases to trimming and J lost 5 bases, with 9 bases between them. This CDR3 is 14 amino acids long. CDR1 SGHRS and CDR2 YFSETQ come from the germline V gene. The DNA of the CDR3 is TGCGCCAGCAGCTCAACAGGGAATAATTCACCCCTCCACTTT. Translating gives CASSSTGNNSPLHF.

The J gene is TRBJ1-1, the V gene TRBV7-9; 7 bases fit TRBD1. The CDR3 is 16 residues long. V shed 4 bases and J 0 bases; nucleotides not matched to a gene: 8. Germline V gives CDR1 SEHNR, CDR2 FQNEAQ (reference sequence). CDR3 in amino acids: CASSWRQGGMNTEAFF. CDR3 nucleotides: TGTGCCAGCAGCTGGCGACAGGGTGGCATGAACACTGAAGCTTTCTTT.